Reported below is one TCR beta chain. Its binding antigen is unknown. It has no much larger one-base neighbor in the sample; base qualities were not kept. The entry originates in a study of T cell responses to AZD1222 COVID-19 vaccine (dated by TCRdb to the early 2020s). About the study as a whole: TCR sequencing was performed for about 240 trial participants, of whom about 200 were given two doses of AZD1222 and 26 were given two doses of MenACWY control vaccine. Trial participants were enrolled into age subgroups of 18-55, 56-69 and 70-plus years, which contained about 150, 28 and 57 TCR-sequenced participants, respectively.

The CDR3 regions of human TCRbeta chains were analyzed by immunosequencing. Per the source publication's procedure: TCRs in the repertoires were compared against a reference library of SARS-CoV-2-specific TCRs that had been generated with the MIRA antigen-specificity platform. Breadth meant the fraction of unique TCRs that were SARS-CoV-2-associated, whereas depth meant the fraction of total T cells that were SARS-CoV-2-associated. Using the MIRA data, every spike-specific TCR was mapped to the spike region that the TCR reacted to and assigned to either a CD4 or a CD8 class. Log10-transformed breadth and depth values were compared by one-way ANOVA with Sidak's multiple comparisons tests. This is the immuneACCESS table as TCRdb keeps it, with only in-frame sequences that have V and J called. A part of the clones is gone; compared with another copy, unresolved V genes explain less than half, and the rest is unexplained. D and trimming come from the DNA, and the V and J calls and clone size come from that table. A total of approximately 150,000 clones appear in this sample, roughly 88% of them only once. Under 5.5% of the sample rests with the top ten.

From its cysteine to its phenylalanine, the CDR3 spans 15 amino acids. Of the read, only the CDR3 DNA is kept; its 45 bases are in frame from base 1. The junction shows trimming of 6 bases on V and 0 bases on J, and the gene matches do not reach 5 bases of it. CDR1 is given as KGHDR and CDR2 as SFDVKD, both from the germline V gene. The time point label of this sample denotes: about 28 days (+/-7) after the second vaccine dose. Read against the paper, the sample's treatment or condition label means: meningococcal conjugate vaccine given as trial control. The vaccinee samples were drawn from two UK trials, COV001 and COV002, one of which was a single-blind randomized controlled phase 2/3 trial testing AZD1222 (ChAdOx1 nCoV-19) in healthy adults. Trial participant PBMC samples were collected at day 0 and day 28 after the second dose for TCRbeta chain sequencing. Study-wide conclusions, independent of this receptor: Vaccine-associated CD4 TCRs spanned the whole spike protein, with dominant responses in regions 160-218 and 743-854. A significant rise in spike-specific TCR breadth and depth was observed after two AZD1222 doses relative to day 0 and relative to MenACWY recipients. Because no day 14 peak-response samples were available, the repertoires could be characterized only after the peak T cell response. Most participants were white British and females outnumbered males, and the authors suggested that clonal diversity may have been underestimated. In the small 56-69-year group, the increase in depth fell short of significance, most likely because of low power. Conclusions about previously exposed vaccinees are limited, since just a handful of AZD1222 recipients were seropositive for SARS-CoV-2 at baseline. Reportedly, close to half of the unique spike-specific TCRs recognized epitopes lying outside the regions that are mutated in the B.1.351 and B.1.1.7 variants.

The chain links TRBV24-1 with TRBJ2-7; 9 central bases correspond to TRBD1. This TCR came from an adult who received the MenACWY meningococcal vaccine as a control. Sample: peripheral blood, taken 28 days after the second dose of the MenACWY control vaccine. The CDR3 is CATSPGQGRSYEQYF. The DNA sequence reads TGTGCCACCAGTCCGGGACAGGGCCGCTCCTACGAGCAGTACTTC.